The 8 T cell receptor beta chains given below trace back to one sample, sequenced in a study of HIV-infected patients and healthy controls. Around 500 ng RNA was reverse transcribed with alpha and beta constant-region primers. Each of the alpha and beta chains got its own library through chain-specific third strand synthesis with indices. TCRdb independently ran MiXCR on the 5' RACE reads; one entry per CDR3 protein. The repertoire holds some 10,000 distinct CDR3 sequences, with about 10% as singletons. All unsorted peripheral T cells were captured because whole blood was used without fractionation. The sequencing here drew on blood, taken before antiretroviral therapy. The receptors stem from an adult with HIV infection.

This clonotype was seen ten or more times. The genes are TRBV24-1 and TRBJ1-5, with TRBD1 matching over 9 bases. V gave up 5 bases and J gave up 2 bases; unmatched junction bases: 0. The CDR3 consists of 14 residues. The germline CDR1 and CDR2 sequences are KGHDR and SFDVKD. The CDR3 sequence: CATSGDRGNQPQHF. DNA for the CDR3: TGTGCCACCAGTGGGGACAGGGGCAATCAGCCCCAGCATTTT.

In this sample, this clonotype turned up many times. V is TRBV6-2 or TRBV6-3 and J is TRBJ2-7; 8 positions match TRBD2. The V segment lost 9 bases and the J segment 4 bases; nucleotides outside the gene matches: 8. Germline values: CDR1 MNHEY, CDR2 SVGEGT. The CDR3 contains 13 residues. CDR3 loop: CASRGTSSYEQYF. The CDR3 nucleotides are TGTGCCAGTCGAGGGACTAGTTCGTACGAGCAGTACTTC.

The sample holds many counts of this clonotype. V gene TRBV7-2 combines with J gene TRBJ1-5; no clear D gene. CDR1 and CDR2 (germline): SGHTA, FQGNSA. Trimming shortened V by 4 bases and J by 5 bases, and 9 bases separated the two germline ends. The CDR3 consists of 13 residues. Written as DNA, the CDR3 is TGTGCCAGCAGCTCCATGGTAGATCAGCCCCAGCATTTT. Protein product: CASSSMVDQPQHF.

At least ten counts were recorded for this clonotype. The rearrangement links TRBV7-9 to TRBJ1-4; D is unresolved. Between the trimmed V and J ends, which lost 6 bases and 6 bases, there was a span of 20 bases. Germline lookup yields CDR1 SEHNR and CDR2 FQNEAQ (reference sequence). This CDR3 comprises 16 residues. CDR3 protein: CASRFGSGVPDEKLFF. In DNA, the CDR3 is TGTGCCAGCAGGTTTGGGTCGGGAGTCCCGGATGAAAAACTGTTTTTT.

There are many counts of this clonotype. The chain combines TRBV19 with TRBJ2-7; D gene uncertain. The V gene's germline CDR1 is LNHDA and CDR2 SQIVND (reference sequence). Between the trimmed V and J ends, which lost 5 bases and 0 bases, there was a span of 14 bases. CDR3 size: 15 residues. This CDR3 reads CASSGERQSSYEQYF. The CDR3 bases are TGTGCCAGTAGTGGAGAAAGGCAGTCCTCCTACGAGCAGTACTTC. The variable domain in full, completed from reference TRBV19 and TRBJ2-7, reads DGGITQSPKYLFRKEGQNVTLSCEQNLNHDAMYWYRQDPGQGLRLIYYSQIVNDFQKGDIAEGYSVSREKKESFPLTVTSAQKNPTAFYLCASSGERQSSYEQYFGPGTRLTVT.

This clonotype was counted only a few times. The CDR3 loop is CASSLAAGSYNSPLHF. The CDR3 coding sequence is TGTGCCAGCAGCTTGGCGGCAGGCTCCTATAATTCACCCCTCCACTTT. The genes are TRBV5-5 and TRBJ1-6; D not certain. The V gene lost 0 bases and the J gene lost 0 bases, with 7 bases spanning the gap. The CDR3 runs to 16 residues. Germline lookup yields CDR1 SGHKS and CDR2 YYEKEE (reference sequence).

This clonotype was detected many times. The CDR3 DNA reads TGTGCCAGCAGTGAAGGGCCGTCCGGGGATGAAAAACTGTTTTTT. Translation: CASSEGPSGDEKLFF. This rearrangement joins TRBV2 to TRBJ1-4, with D unclear. This CDR3 comprises 15 residues. Looked up from germline, CDR1 is SNHLY and CDR2 is FYNNEI. V was trimmed by 1 base and J by 6 bases, leaving 12 bases between them.

This clonotype has a count of ten or more. The junction shows a germline mismatch at one end, possibly a read error. This sequence joins TRBV5-1 and TRBJ2-7; 12 positions agree with TRBD1. The CDR3 spans 12 residues. Per the germline V gene, CDR1 is SGHRS and CDR2 is YFSETQ. The CDR3 bases are TGCGCCAGCGCCCGGGACAGGGGGCGTCCGAACTTC. This sequence encodes CASARDRGRPNF.